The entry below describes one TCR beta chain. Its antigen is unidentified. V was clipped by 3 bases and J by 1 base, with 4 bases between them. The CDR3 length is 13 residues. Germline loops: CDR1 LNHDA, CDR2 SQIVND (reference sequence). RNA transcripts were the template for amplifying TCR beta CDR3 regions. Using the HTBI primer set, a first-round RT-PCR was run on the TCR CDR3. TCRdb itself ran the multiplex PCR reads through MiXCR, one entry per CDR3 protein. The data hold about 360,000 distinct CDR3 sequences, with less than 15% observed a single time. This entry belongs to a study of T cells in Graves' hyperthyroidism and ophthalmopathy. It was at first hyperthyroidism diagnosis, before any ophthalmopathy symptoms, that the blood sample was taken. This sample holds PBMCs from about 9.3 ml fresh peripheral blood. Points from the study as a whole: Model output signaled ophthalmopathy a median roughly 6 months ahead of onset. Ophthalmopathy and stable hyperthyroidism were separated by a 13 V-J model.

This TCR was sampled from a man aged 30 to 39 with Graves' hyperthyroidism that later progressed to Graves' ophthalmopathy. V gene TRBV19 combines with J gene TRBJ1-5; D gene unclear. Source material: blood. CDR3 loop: CASSMPSNQPQHF. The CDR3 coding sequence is TGTGCCAGTAGTATGCCAAGCAATCAGCCCCAGCATTTT.